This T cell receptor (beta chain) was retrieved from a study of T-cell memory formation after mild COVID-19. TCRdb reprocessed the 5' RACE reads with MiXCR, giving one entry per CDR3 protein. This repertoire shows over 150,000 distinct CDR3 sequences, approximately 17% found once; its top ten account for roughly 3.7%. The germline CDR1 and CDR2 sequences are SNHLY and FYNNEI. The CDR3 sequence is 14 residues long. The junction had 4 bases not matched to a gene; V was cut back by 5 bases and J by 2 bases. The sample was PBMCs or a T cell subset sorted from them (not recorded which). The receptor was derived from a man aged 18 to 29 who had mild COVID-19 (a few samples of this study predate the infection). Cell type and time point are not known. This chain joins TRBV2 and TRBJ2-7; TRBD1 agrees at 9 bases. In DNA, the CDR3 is TGTGCCAGCAGTAAAGACAGGGGGACCTACGAGCAGTACTTC. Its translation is CASSKDRGTYEQYF. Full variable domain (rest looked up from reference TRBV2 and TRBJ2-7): EPEVTQTPSHQVTQMGQEVILRCVPISNHLYFYWYRQILGQKVEFLVSFYNNEISEKSEIFDDQFSVERPDGSNFTLKIRSTKLEDSAMYFCASSKDRGTYEQYFGPGTRLTVT.